This entry lists 26 T cell receptor beta chains sequenced from one sample in a study of T cell repertoires in cytomegalovirus infection. No antigen has been identified for these receptors. TCRdb called the reads again in MiXCR, with one record for every CDR3 protein. The sample lists 27,000 or so distinct CDR3 sequences; about a fifth were seen once. The sample consisted of CD8+ T cells from cultured PBMCs, taken from culture after CMV antigen stimulation. Source of these receptors: a human donor in good health (CMV status not recorded). Some clones in this sample may be carry-over from other donors' samples.

This chain links TRBV10-3 with TRBJ2-3; possibly TRBD1 for D (6 bases). The length of the CDR3 is 16 residues. Per germline, CDR1 ENHRY and CDR2 SYGVKD. Trimming removed 0 bases from V and 1 base from J, with 11 bases in between. CDR3 DNA: TGTGCCATCAGTGAGTCGAGTCGACAGGGCACAGATACGCAGTATTTT. Translating it yields CAISESSRQGTDTQYF.

The chain has TRBV28 and TRBJ2-5, with TRBD2 matching over 7 bases. The V and J ends lost 6 bases and 2 bases, in that order; junction bases with no gene match: 6. CDR1 and CDR2 (germline): MDHEN, SYDVKM. This CDR3 has 14 residues. The CDR3 DNA is TGTGCCAGCAGGGGGGGGATTATTCAAGAGACCCAGTACTTC. As protein: CASRGGIIQETQYF.

This clonotype was counted only a few times. V and J are TRBV20-1 and TRBJ1-5; TRBD1 matches 11 bases. The V segment lost 0 bases and the J segment 0 bases; nucleotides outside the gene matches: 4. The CDR3 sequence is 17 residues long. Germline lookup yields CDR1 DFQATT and CDR2 SNEGSKA (reference sequence). The CDR3: CSAREDRGPYSNQPQHF. The CDR3 bases are TGCAGTGCTAGAGAGGACAGGGGGCCTTATAGCAATCAGCCCCAGCATTTT.

The V and J genes are TRBV7-9 and TRBJ1-1; D gene uncertain. CDR3 length equals 12 residues. Germline CDR1 reads SEHNR; CDR2 reads FQNEAQ (reference sequence). V lost 5 bases and J 8 bases, leaving 12 bases between the germline ends. CDR3: CASSQASGEAFF. DNA of the CDR3: TGTGCCAGCAGCCAAGCCTCCGGAGAAGCTTTCTTT.

V and J are TRBV7-6 and TRBJ2-5; D gene uncertain. Germline CDR1 SGHVS, CDR2 FNYEAQ. This CDR3 is built from 14 residues. V was clipped by 2 bases and J by 3 bases, with 10 bases between them. CDR3 amino acids: CASSLNRLEETQYF. CDR3 coding DNA: TGTGCCAGCAGCTTAAATCGGCTAGAAGAGACCCAGTACTTC.

The V and J genes are TRBV6-1 and TRBJ2-7; the match to TRBD2 covers 10 bases. CDR1 is MNHNS and CDR2 is SASEGT in the germline V gene. Losses at the gene ends were 5 bases for V and 2 bases for J; bases not matched to a gene: 6. The CDR3 covers 15 residues. The CDR3 region has the DNA TGTGCCAGCAGTTTAACTAGCGGGGAACCCTACGAGCAGTACTTC. It yields the protein CASSLTSGEPYEQYF.

The chain combines TRBV7-2 with TRBJ1-3; the match to TRBD1 covers 8 bases. The CDR3 is 15 amino acids. Trimming at V came to 6 bases and at J to 0 bases, leaving 4 bases not matched to a gene. The germline gives CDR1 SGHTA, CDR2 FQGNSA. CDR3: CASSQGASSGNTIYF. The CDR3 region has the DNA TGTGCCAGCAGTCAGGGGGCCAGCTCTGGAAACACCATATATTTT.

This clonotype was seen at least ten times. The chain recombines TRBV15 with TRBJ2-7, with TRBD1 identical over 10 bases. CDR1 is LNHNV and CDR2 is YYDKDF in the germline V gene (reference sequence). The CDR3 sequence is 14 residues long. J lost 4 bases, V lost 5 bases, and 5 bases had no gene match. The CDR3 spells CATSPRDRGYEQYF. The CDR3 DNA is TGTGCCACCAGCCCCCGGGACAGGGGTTACGAGCAGTACTTC. The entire variable domain, with the rest obtained from reference TRBV15 and TRBJ2-7, is as follows: DAMVIQNPRYQVTQFGKPVTLSCSQTLNHNVMYWYQQKSSQAPKLLFHYYDKDFNNEADTPDNFQSRRPNTSFCFLDIRSPGLGDTAMYLCATSPRDRGYEQYFGPGTRLTVT.

This clonotype was counted at least ten times. J is TRBJ2-5 and V is TRBV20-1; D gene uncertain. This CDR3 is built from 13 residues. The V end lost 1 base, the J end lost 5 bases, and 11 bases lay between the germline ends. CDR1 DFQATT and CDR2 SNEGSKA come from the germline V gene (reference sequence). CDR3 sequence: CSARVIGQETQYF. The CDR3 nucleotides read TGCAGTGCTAGAGTGATAGGGCAGGAGACCCAGTACTTC.

This clonotype came up a few times. The V gene is TRBV7-9, the J gene TRBJ2-7; D tentatively fits TRBD1 or TRBD2 (5 bases each). CDR3 size: 18 residues. The ends were cut back, 5 bases at V and 0 bases at J, with 23 bases in the middle. CDR1 SEHNR and CDR2 FQNEAQ come from the germline V gene (reference sequence). This chain's CDR3 is CASSPPSPGTARSYEQYF. In DNA, the CDR3 is TGTGCCAGCAGCCCCCCCAGTCCAGGGACGGCCCGCTCCTACGAGCAGTACTTC.

This clonotype turned up a few times. The chain couples TRBV7-6 to TRBJ2-7; 8 nucleotides match TRBD1. Germline-derived CDR1 and CDR2 are SGHVS and FNYEAQ. V lost 1 base, J lost 4 bases, and 6 bases stayed unmatched. The CDR3 contains 15 residues. The DNA for the CDR3 is TGTGCCAGCAGCTTAGGGACAGGGTTTGGGTACGAGCAGTACTTC. It specifies CASSLGTGFGYEQYF.

In its sample, this clonotype was seen many times. This sequence joins TRBV7-8 and TRBJ2-7; tentative D call: TRBD1 (5 bases). CDR3 size: 13 residues. The germline V and J ends were trimmed by 1 base and 3 bases, with 7 bases remaining between them. The germline gives CDR1 SGHVS, CDR2 FQNEAQ. The CDR3 DNA reads TGTGCCAGCAGCTTAGTGGGGCACTACGAGCAGTACTTC. Residues: CASSLVGHYEQYF.

As regards this clonotype: At one of its ends the junction is not consistent with the germline gene, which may arise from a read error. The V call is TRBV6-5, the J call TRBJ2-1; unclear D gene. CDR1 and CDR2 (germline): MNHEY, SVGAGI. CDR3 length: 14 residues. CDR3 bases: TGTGCCCGCAGTTACTCGGGCAGTCACAATGAGCAGTTCTTC. Amino acids: CARSYSGSHNEQFF.

The rearrangement links TRBV6-2 or TRBV6-3 to TRBJ2-1; 9 bases align to TRBD2. V shed 3 bases and J 6 bases; nucleotides not matched to a gene: 3. The CDR3 contains 14 residues. Germline loops: CDR1 MNHEY, CDR2 SVGEGT. The DNA for the CDR3 is TGTGCCAGCAGTTATGGAGCGGGGGGCAATGAGCAGTTCTTC. Amino acid sequence: CASSYGAGGNEQFF.

This chain links TRBV12-3 or TRBV12-4 with TRBJ1-2; 7 bases fit TRBD1. The V segment lost 6 bases and the J segment 8 bases; nucleotides outside the gene matches: 9. The CDR3 contains 13 residues. CDR3 sequence: CASSPDRVHGYTF. CDR3 DNA: TGTGCCAGCAGCCCTGACAGGGTTCACGGCTACACCTTC.

The gene calls are TRBV19 and TRBJ2-7; D is undetermined. Trimming left V 5 bases short and J 2 bases short, with 16 bases between. The CDR3 runs to 15 residues. Germline CDR1 LNHDA, CDR2 SQIVND (reference sequence). Here the CDR3 reads CASSVRLVNTYEQYF. The CDR3 bases are TGTGCCAGTAGTGTACGACTCGTTAACACCTACGAGCAGTACTTC. Together with reference TRBV19 and TRBJ2-7, the CDR3 gives the full variable domain: DGGITQSPKYLFRKEGQNVTLSCEQNLNHDAMYWYRQDPGQGLRLIYYSQIVNDFQKGDIAEGYSVSREKKESFPLTVTSAQKNPTAFYLCASSVRLVNTYEQYFGPGTRLTVT.

V usage is TRBV6-2 or TRBV6-3 and J usage is TRBJ2-3; 7 bases line up with TRBD2. The CDR3 sequence is 13 residues long. The germline V gene encodes CDR1 MNHEY and CDR2 SVGEGT. J was trimmed by 6 bases and V by 2 bases; bases with no gene match: 2. Here the CDR3 reads CASSYPTSDTQYF. The CDR3 DNA is TGTGCCAGCAGTTACCCGACTAGCGATACGCAGTATTTT.

This clonotype has a count of ten or more. The chain couples TRBV7-3 to TRBJ1-1, with D hard to call. The V gene lost 5 bases and the J gene lost 1 base, with 8 bases spanning the gap. Germline CDR1 SGHTA, CDR2 FQGTGA. The CDR3 is 13 residues long. The CDR3 region has the DNA TGTGCCAGCAGCCCCGGGCCGAACACTGAAGCTTTCTTT. Translated: CASSPGPNTEAFF.

This clonotype was seen at least ten times. V is TRBV7-8 and J is TRBJ1-1; D not certain. V was cut by 5 bases and J by 2 bases, with 12 bases left in between. Germline loops: CDR1 SGHVS, CDR2 FQNEAQ. The length of the CDR3 is 14 residues. This chain's CDR3 is CASSPHEINTEAFF. The CDR3 DNA follows: TGTGCCAGCAGCCCGCACGAAATTAACACTGAAGCTTTCTTT. Full variable domain (outside the CDR3, taken from reference TRBV7-8 and TRBJ1-1): GAGVSQSPRYKVAKRGQDVALRCDPISGHVSLFWYQQALGQGPEFLTYFQNEAQLDKSGLPSDRFFAERPEGSVSTLKIQRTQQEDSAVYLCASSPHEINTEAFFGQGTRLTVV.

This clonotype was counted many times. The CDR3 DNA is TGTGCCAGCAGCATACAGACAGGGACGAACACTGAAGCTTTCTTT. This translates into CASSIQTGTNTEAFF. The chain has TRBV7-2 and TRBJ1-1; 7 nucleotides match TRBD1. The J segment lost 1 base and the V segment lost 5 bases, leaving 7 bases of the junction unmatched. The germline V gene encodes CDR1 SGHTA and CDR2 FQGNSA. The CDR3 loop spans 15 amino acids.

This clonotype was found a few times. This rearrangement joins TRBV7-9 to TRBJ2-2; either TRBD1 or TRBD2 may fit D (6 bases each). The germline V gene has CDR1 SEHNR and CDR2 FQNEAQ (reference sequence). This CDR3 has 13 amino acids. The germline V and J ends were trimmed by 5 bases and 5 bases, with 9 bases remaining between them. The CDR3: CASSLGGTGELFF. The DNA of the CDR3 is TGTGCCAGCAGCCTAGGGGGGACCGGGGAGCTGTTTTTT.

The CDR3 sequence is CASSWGGPDSEQFF. The CDR3, as DNA: TGTGCCAGTAGTTGGGGGGGACCCGACTCTGAGCAGTTCTTC. This chain joins TRBV19 and TRBJ2-1; TRBD2 matches 7 bases. CDR3 length: 14 amino acids. V dropped 5 bases and J dropped 9; count of bases not matched to a gene: 10. Germline-derived CDR1 and CDR2 are LNHDA and SQIVND (reference sequence).

This clonotype appeared a few times. The gene calls are TRBV7-2 and TRBJ2-3; 8 nucleotides match TRBD2. V gave up 1 base and J gave up 2 bases; unmatched junction bases: 5. CDR1 is SGHTA and CDR2 is FQGNSA in the germline V gene. CDR3 length equals 16 residues. DNA of the CDR3: TGTGCCAGCAGCTTAGTTAGCGGGGACCTCACAGATACGCAGTATTTT. This encodes CASSLVSGDLTDTQYF.

This clonotype has ten or more counts. The chain couples TRBV7-8 to TRBJ2-7, with D unresolved. CDR3 length: 13 residues. Germline loops: CDR1 SGHVS, CDR2 FQNEAQ. The V end lost 3 bases, the J end lost 1 base, and 7 bases lay between the germline ends. DNA for the CDR3: TGTGCCAGCAGCTTGGACGGGTCCTACGAGCAGTACTTC. Translating it yields CASSLDGSYEQYF.

The rearrangement joins TRBV6-2 or TRBV6-3 to TRBJ2-1; D is possibly TRBD1 (6 bases). CDR1 and CDR2 from the germline V gene are MNHEY and SVGEGT. V lost 8 bases and J 7 bases, leaving 9 bases between the germline ends. There are 11 residues in the CDR3. DNA of the CDR3: TGTGCCAGCCGTCAGGGGAATGAGCAGTTCTTC. Its translation: CASRQGNEQFF.

The chain has TRBV7-9 and TRBJ2-7, with no clear D. With 5 bases removed from V and 0 bases from J, the gap between germline ends came to 2 bases. Germline V gene data show CDR1 as SEHNR and CDR2 as FQNEAQ (reference sequence). The CDR3 has 11 amino acids. DNA for the CDR3: TGTGCCAGCAGCAACTCCTACGAGCAGTACTTC. Residues: CASSNSYEQYF.